This TCR beta chain is drawn from a study of blood T cell repertoires in COVID-19. Study details: Sample material is recorded as cDNA or gDNA derived from T cells, B-cell-depleted T cells, or PBMCs.

Recruits, aged roughly 18 to 95 years, lived in under 25 US areas. Membership in each cohort depended on participant-reported clinical history. CDR3 length equals 13 residues. V lost 3 bases and J lost 4; bases outside the gene matches: 2. Germline V gene sequence: CDR1 WNHNN, CDR2 SYGVQD (reference sequence). As handled by the study authors: Scientists estimated how many nucleated cells there were by amplifying reference gene primers. The repertoire was sequenced with immunoSEQ multiplex PCR; TCRdb's copy has only in-frame clones and lacks some. V and J calls and clone size come straight from that table; D and trimming were deduced from the DNA. The repertoire holds roughly 400,000 clones, around 91% seen once, with 1% to 1.3% in the top ten.

The clonotype comes from a man younger than 40 who had recovered from COVID-19. Sequencing was performed on PBMCs or T cells enriched from blood (not recorded which). This chain connects TRBV10-1 to TRBJ2-5, with TRBD1 matching over 7 bases. The CDR3 spells CASSDRGLETQYF. As DNA, the CDR3 is TGCGCCAGCAGTGATAGGGGGCTAGAGACCCAGTACTTC.